This T cell receptor (beta chain) was recovered during a study of response to subunit inactivated influenza vaccine. Study-wide findings and caveats: Authors suggested seasonal influenza vaccinations each recruit few new T cells.

TCRdb independently ran MiXCR on the RT-PCR reads; one entry per CDR3 protein. The table records 500,000 to 750,000 distinct CDR3 sequences, 14% of them present only once. This clonotype was recorded many times. Its cognate antigen is unknown. Source: PBMCs from blood, taken about 11 days after vaccination. The clonotype comes from a man aged 45 to 65 who received an inactivated influenza vaccine.

The CDR3 is CASSLAGLTLHF. The CDR3 coding sequence is TGTGCCAGCAGCTTAGCGGGGTTAACCCTCCACTTT. V gene TRBV7-2 combines with J gene TRBJ1-6; unclear D gene. The V gene lost 0 bases and the J gene lost 14 bases, with 8 bases spanning the gap. Germline CDR1 SGHTA, CDR2 FQGNSA. The CDR3 has 12 amino acids.